The subject of this entry is one T cell receptor (beta chain). As yet, its antigen is unknown. The data were taken from a study of cytomegalovirus exposure and HLA in healthy donors. The study, taken as a whole, reports: High specificity and sensitivity for cytomegalovirus status were reported for the classifier. In a later analysis, at a false discovery rate of 0.05, under 20,000 TCR beta sequences were associated with HLA alleles. When analyzed later, a missense DCLRE1C variant was found to be linked to TCR beta V- and J-gene trimming. As a later analysis showed, several of the most significant clusters appeared to be linked to common viral pathogens.

The V gene's germline CDR1 is LNHDA and CDR2 SQIVND (reference sequence). The V gene lost 3 bases and the J gene lost 0 bases, with 18 bases spanning the gap. CDR3 length equals 18 residues. PCR involved 60 Vbeta and 13 Jbeta primers. The table came from immunoSEQ multiplex PCR; TCRdb's copy has only in-frame clones and leaves some out. The table lists 110,000 or so clones, roughly 80% of them singletons. The specimen was PBMCs. The sequence was obtained from a woman aged 30 to 39 in good health and CMV-seropositive. The chain has TRBV19 and TRBJ2-1; TRBD2 is a possible D gene (6 bases). The CDR3 bases are TGTGCCAGTAGTATCCGGCTTATAGTCGGGAGCTCCTACAATGAGCAGTTCTTC. Translating it yields CASSIRLIVGSSYNEQFF.